The rows below give T cell receptor beta chains drawn from one sample of a study of chemoradiotherapy in HPV16-positive cancers. Repertoires were generated with immunoSEQ multiplex PCR, while TCRdb's copy carries only in-frame clones and drops some. The sample carries around 3,300 clones, approximately 83% recorded once. The input for sequencing was tumor tissue, taken from a patient who underwent chemoradiotherapy. All receptors come from a human donor with HPV-associated anogenital cancer. The conserved cysteine and the conserved F or W are not part of the CDR3 here.

V gene	CDR3 length	J gene	CDR3 protein
TRBV11-2	11	TRBJ2-3	ATSFWGDGTQY
TRBV5-4	14	TRBJ2-7	ASSQGPGARSFEQY
TRBV4-1	20	TRBJ2-1	ASSQDPLPLAPSGRIYNEQF
TRBV9	11	TRBJ2-5	ASSRWRQETQY
TRBV18	11	TRBJ1-5	ASSQRVDQPQH
TRBV7-6	13	TRBJ1-1	ASSRTGHGDTEAF
TRBV10-3	13	TRBJ2-1	AISEGREGLNEQF
TRBV7-6	11	TRBJ1-1	ASSLDRDIEAF
TRBV5-1	13	TRBJ2-5	ASSLVLAGQETQY
TRBV2	12	TRBJ1-5	ASSEQGGDQPQH
TRBV13	12	TRBJ1-2	ASSLKGPNYGYT
TRBV2	12	TRBJ1-2	ASSVDRAWNGYT
TRBV11-2	11	TRBJ2-7	ASSLGTSGETY
TRBV16	11	TRBJ1-5	ASSLTRNQPQH
TRBV28	11	TRBJ1-2	ASSLEGRRGYT
TRBV19	13	TRBJ2-5	ASSIASSGTETQY
TRBV7-2	10	TRBJ2-2	ASSSYLGELF
TRBV27	9	TRBJ1-3	ARCSGNTIY
TRBV11-2	11	TRBJ2-3	ASSALGTDTQY